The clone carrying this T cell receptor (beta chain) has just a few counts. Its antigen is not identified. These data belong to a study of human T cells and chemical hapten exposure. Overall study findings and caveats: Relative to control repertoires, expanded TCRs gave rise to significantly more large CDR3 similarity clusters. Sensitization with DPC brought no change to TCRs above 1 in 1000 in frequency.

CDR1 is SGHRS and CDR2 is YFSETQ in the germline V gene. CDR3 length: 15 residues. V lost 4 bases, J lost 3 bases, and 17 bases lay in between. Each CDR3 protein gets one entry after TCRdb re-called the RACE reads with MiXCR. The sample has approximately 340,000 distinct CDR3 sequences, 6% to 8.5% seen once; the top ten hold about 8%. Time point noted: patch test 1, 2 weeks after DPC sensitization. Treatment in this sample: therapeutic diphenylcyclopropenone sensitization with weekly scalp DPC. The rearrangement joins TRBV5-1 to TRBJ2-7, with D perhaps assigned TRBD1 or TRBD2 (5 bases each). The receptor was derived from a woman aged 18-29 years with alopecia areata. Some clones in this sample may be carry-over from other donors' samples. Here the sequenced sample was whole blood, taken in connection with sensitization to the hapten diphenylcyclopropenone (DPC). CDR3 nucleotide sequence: TGCGCCAGCAGCCTTTCCTCCGGGGCCTACTACGAGCAGTACTTC. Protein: CASSLSSGAYYEQYF.